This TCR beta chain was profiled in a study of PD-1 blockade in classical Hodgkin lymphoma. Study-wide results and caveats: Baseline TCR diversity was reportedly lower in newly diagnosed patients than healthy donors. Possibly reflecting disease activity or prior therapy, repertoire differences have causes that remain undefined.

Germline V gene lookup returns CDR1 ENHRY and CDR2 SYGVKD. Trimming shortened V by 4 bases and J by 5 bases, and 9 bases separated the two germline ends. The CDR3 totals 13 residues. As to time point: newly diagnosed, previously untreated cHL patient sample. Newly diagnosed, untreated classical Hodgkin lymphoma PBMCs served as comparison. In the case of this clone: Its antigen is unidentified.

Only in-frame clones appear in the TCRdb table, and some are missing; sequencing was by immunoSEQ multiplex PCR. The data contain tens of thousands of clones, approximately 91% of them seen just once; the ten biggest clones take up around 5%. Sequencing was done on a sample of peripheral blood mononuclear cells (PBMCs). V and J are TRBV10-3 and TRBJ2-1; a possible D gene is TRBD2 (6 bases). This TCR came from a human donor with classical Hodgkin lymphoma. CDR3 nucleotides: TGTGCCATCAGTGGGGAGGTCGACAATGAGCAGTTCTTC. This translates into CAISGEVDNEQFF.